A single sample gave rise to the 7 T cell receptor beta chains below, sequenced in a study of blood T cell repertoires in COVID-19. This table comes from immunoSEQ multiplex PCR, and its TCRdb copy is limited to in-frame clones, with some not included. The sample holds approximately 250,000 clones; roughly 83% are singletons and the top ten take around 4.5%. Sequenced: peripheral blood. These receptors originate from a man in his 60s who had recovered from COVID-19.

The V and J genes are TRBV19 and TRBJ1-4; the D is unclear. CDR3 length: 15 residues. V was trimmed by 7 bases and J by 4 bases, leaving 16 bases between them. Looked up from germline, CDR1 is LNHDA and CDR2 is SQIVND (reference sequence). The CDR3 reads CASTTYHGVNEKLFF. In nucleotides, the CDR3 is TGTGCCAGTACCACTTACCACGGGGTTAATGAAAAACTGTTTTTT.

The table lists this clone with a count of one. V usage is TRBV30 and J usage is TRBJ1-4; 8 bases agree with TRBD1. The germline V gene has CDR1 GTSNPN and CDR2 SVGIG (reference sequence). Trimming removed 5 bases from V and 5 bases from J; junction bases left unmatched: 4. CDR3 length: 13 amino acids. The CDR3 here is CAWARGRNEKLFF. The DNA for the CDR3 is TGTGCCTGGGCCAGGGGGCGAAATGAAAAACTGTTTTTT.

The V call is TRBV9, the J call TRBJ2-7, with D possibly TRBD1 on 6 matching bases. The CDR3 consists of 12 residues. Trimming pared 5 bases from V and 2 bases from J, leaving 8 bases between. Germline V gene sequence: CDR1 SGDLS, CDR2 YYNGEE. This CDR3 reads CASRGDTYEQYF. CDR3 sequence (DNA): TGTGCCAGCAGGGGGGACACCTACGAGCAGTACTTC.

V is TRBV19 and J is TRBJ1-5; D unclear. Trimming shortened V by 5 bases and J by 1 base, and 12 bases separated the two germline ends. This CDR3 comprises 15 residues. The germline gives CDR1 LNHDA, CDR2 SQIVND (reference sequence). The CDR3 DNA is TGTGCCAGTAGTGCCACGACCGGGAGCAATCAGCCCCAGCATTTT. Translating it yields CASSATTGSNQPQHF.

This clone was recorded a few times. The rearrangement links TRBV4-1 to TRBJ2-7, with D uncertain. The germline V gene encodes CDR1 MGHRA and CDR2 YSYEKL. This CDR3 has 12 amino acids. V dropped 0 bases and J dropped 6 bases, with 6 bases sitting between them. The DNA for the CDR3 is TGCGCCAGCAGCCAAGATATCGGCGAGCAGTACTTC. Translating it yields CASSQDIGEQYF.

This chain connects TRBV28 to TRBJ1-5; no definite D call. Germline loops: CDR1 MDHEN, CDR2 SYDVKM. V was shortened by 3 bases and J by 6 bases, with 3 bases between the two germline ends. The CDR3 covers 11 residues. CDR3 DNA sequence: TGTGCCAGCAGTTTTCGTCAGCCCCAGCATTTT. Protein product: CASSFRQPQHF. Filled out from reference TRBV28 and TRBJ1-5, the complete variable domain reads DVKVTQSSRYLVKRTGEKVFLECVQDMDHENMFWYRQDPGLGLRLIYFSYDVKMKEKGDIPEGYSVSREKKERFSLILESASTNQTSMYLCASSFRQPQHFGDGTRLSIL.

The chain carries TRBV4-1 and TRBJ2-3, with TRBD2 matching 12 bases. Germline assignment: CDR1 MGHRA and CDR2 YSYEKL. J was trimmed by 5 bases and V by 4 bases; bases with no gene match: 4. This CDR3 spans 15 amino acids. CDR3: CASSPRLAGVDTQYF. The CDR3 nucleotides read TGCGCCAGCAGCCCCAGACTAGCGGGGGTAGATACGCAGTATTTT.